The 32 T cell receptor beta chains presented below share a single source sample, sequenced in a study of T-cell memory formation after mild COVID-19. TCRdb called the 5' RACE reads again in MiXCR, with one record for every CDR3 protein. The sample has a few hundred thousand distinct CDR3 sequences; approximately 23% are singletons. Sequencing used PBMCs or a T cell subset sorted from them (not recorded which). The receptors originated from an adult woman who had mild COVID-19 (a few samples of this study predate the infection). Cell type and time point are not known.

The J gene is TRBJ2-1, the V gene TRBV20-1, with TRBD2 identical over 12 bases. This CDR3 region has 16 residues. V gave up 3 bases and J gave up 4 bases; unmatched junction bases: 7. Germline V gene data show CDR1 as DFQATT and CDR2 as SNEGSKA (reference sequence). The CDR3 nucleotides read TGCAGTGCTAGGACCGTAGGACTAGCGGGGTACAATGAGCAGTTCTTC. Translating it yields CSARTVGLAGYNEQFF.

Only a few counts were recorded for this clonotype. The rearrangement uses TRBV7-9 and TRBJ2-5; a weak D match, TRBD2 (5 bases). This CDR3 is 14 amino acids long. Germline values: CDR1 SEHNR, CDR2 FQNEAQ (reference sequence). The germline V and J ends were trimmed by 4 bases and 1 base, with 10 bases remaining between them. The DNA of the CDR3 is TGTGCCAGCAGCTCCTCTAGCCCCCAAGAGACCCAGTACTTC. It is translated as CASSSSSPQETQYF.

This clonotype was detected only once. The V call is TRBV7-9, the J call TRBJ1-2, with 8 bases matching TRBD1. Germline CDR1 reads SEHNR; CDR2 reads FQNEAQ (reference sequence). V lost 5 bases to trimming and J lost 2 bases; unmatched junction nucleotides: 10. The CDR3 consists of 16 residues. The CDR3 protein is CASSNQAGGRNYGYTF. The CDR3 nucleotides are TGTGCCAGCAGCAACCAGGCAGGGGGCAGAAACTATGGCTACACCTTC. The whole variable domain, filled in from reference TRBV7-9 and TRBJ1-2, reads DTGVSQNPRHKITKRGQNVTFRCDPISEHNRLYWYRQTLGQGPEFLTYFQNEAQLEKSRLLSDRFSAERPKGSFSTLEIQRTEQGDSAMYLCASSNQAGGRNYGYTFGSGTRLTVV.

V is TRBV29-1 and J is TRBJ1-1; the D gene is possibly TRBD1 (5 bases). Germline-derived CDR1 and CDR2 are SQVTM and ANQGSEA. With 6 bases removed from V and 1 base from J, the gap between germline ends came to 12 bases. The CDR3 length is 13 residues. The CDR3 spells CSVRQHPNTEAFF. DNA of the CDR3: TGCAGCGTCAGACAGCACCCGAACACTGAAGCTTTCTTT.

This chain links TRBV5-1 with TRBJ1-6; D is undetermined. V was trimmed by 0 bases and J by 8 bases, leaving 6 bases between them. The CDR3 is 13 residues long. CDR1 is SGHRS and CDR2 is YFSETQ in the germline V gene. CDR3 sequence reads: CASSLVEDSPLHF. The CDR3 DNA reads TGCGCCAGCAGCTTGGTCGAGGATTCACCCCTCCACTTT.

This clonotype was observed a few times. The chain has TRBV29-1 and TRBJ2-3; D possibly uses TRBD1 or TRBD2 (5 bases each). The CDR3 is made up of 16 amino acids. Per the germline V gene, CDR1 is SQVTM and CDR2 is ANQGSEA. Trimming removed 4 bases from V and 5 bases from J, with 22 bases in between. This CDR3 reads CSVGPGPRDFEDTQYF. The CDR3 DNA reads TGCAGCGTTGGACCGGGACCCAGGGATTTCGAAGATACGCAGTATTTT.

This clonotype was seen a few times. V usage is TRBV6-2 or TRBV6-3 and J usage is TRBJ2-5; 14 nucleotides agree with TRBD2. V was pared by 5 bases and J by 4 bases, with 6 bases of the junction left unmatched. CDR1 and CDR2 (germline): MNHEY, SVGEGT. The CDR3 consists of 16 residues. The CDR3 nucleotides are TGTGCCAGCAGTAAGGGACTAGCGGGAGCTGGAGAGACCCAGTACTTC. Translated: CASSKGLAGAGETQYF.

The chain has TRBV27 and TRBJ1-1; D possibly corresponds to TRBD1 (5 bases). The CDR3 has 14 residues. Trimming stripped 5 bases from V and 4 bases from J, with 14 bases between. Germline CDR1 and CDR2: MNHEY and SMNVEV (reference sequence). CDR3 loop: CASSMFDGGTEAFF. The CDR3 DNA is TGTGCCAGCAGTATGTTCGATGGGGGCACTGAAGCTTTCTTT.

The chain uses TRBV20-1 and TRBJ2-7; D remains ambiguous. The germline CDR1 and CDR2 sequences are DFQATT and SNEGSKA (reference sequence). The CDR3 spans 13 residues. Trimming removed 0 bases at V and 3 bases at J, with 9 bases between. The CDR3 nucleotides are TGCAGTGCTAGAGATCCCCAGGTCTACGAGCAGTACTTC. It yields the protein CSARDPQVYEQYF.

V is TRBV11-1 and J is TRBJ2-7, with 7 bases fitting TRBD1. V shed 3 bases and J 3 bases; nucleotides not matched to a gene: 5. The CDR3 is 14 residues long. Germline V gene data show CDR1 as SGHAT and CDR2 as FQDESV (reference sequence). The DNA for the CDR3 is TGTGCCAGCAGCTTGGGACAGTGGAACTACGAGCAGTACTTC. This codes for CASSLGQWNYEQYF.

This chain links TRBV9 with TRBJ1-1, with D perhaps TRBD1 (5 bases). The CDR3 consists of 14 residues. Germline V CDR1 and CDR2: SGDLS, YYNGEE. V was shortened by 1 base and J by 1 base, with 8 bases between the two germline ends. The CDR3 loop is CASSVSTGNTEAFF. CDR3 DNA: TGTGCCAGCAGCGTATCCACAGGGAACACTGAAGCTTTCTTT.

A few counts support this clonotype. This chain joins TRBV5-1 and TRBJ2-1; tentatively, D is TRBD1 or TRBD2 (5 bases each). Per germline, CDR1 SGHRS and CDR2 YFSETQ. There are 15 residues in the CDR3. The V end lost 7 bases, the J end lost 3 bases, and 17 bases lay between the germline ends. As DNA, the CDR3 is TGCGCCAGCTATAAAGACAGCGGCAACTACAATGAGCAGTTCTTC. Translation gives CASYKDSGNYNEQFF. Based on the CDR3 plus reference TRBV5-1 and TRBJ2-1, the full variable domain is KAGVTQTPRYLIKTRGQQVTLSCSPISGHRSVSWYQQTPGQGLQFLFEYFSETQRNKGNFPGRFSGRQFSNSRSEMNVSTLELGDSALYLCASYKDSGNYNEQFFGPGTRLTVL.

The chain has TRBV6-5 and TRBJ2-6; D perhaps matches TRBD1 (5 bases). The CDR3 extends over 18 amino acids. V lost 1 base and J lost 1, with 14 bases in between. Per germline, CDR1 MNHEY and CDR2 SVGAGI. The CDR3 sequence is CASSYLRQTASGANVLTF. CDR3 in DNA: TGTGCCAGCAGTTACTTGCGACAGACCGCTTCTGGGGCCAACGTCCTGACTTTC.

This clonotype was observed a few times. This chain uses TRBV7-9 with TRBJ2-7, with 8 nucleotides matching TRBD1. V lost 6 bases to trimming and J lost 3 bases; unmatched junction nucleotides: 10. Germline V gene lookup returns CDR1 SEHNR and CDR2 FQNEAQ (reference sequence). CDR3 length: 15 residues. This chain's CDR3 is CASSSRDRIVYEQYF. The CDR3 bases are TGTGCCAGCAGTTCAAGGGACAGGATAGTCTACGAGCAGTACTTC.

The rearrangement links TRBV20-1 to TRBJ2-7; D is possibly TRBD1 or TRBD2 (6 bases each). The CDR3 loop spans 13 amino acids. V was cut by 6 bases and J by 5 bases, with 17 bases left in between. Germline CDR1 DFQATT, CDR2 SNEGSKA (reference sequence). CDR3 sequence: CSARDNWGDEQYF. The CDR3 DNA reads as TGCAGTGCAAGGGACAACTGGGGGGACGAGCAGTACTTC.

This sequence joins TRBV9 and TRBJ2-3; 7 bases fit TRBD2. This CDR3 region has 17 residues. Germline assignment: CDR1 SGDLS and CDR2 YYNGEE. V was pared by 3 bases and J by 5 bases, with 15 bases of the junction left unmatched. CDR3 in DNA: TGTGCCAGCAGCGGGCCGGGAGGCAGCTTCTTTGGAGATACGCAGTATTTT. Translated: CASSGPGGSFFGDTQYF.

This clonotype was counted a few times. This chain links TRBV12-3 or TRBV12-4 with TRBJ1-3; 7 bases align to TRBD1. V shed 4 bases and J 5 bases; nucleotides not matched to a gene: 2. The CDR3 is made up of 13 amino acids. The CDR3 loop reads CASSSGQRNTIYF. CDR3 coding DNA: TGTGCCAGCAGTTCGGGACAGAGAAACACCATATATTTT.

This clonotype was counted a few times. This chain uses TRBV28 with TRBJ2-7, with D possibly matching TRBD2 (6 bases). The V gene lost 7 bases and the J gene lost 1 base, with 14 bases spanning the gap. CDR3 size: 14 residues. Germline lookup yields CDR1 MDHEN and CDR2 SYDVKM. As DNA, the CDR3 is TGTGCCAGCACCCAATCGGCGGGATCCTACGAGCAGTACTTC. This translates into CASTQSAGSYEQYF.

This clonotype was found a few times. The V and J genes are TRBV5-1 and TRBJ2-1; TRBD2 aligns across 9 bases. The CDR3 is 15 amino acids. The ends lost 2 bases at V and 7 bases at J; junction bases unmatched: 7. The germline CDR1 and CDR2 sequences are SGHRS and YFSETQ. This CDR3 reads CASSFRREGRNEQFF. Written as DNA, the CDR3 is TGCGCCAGCAGCTTTAGGCGGGAGGGCCGGAATGAGCAGTTCTTC.

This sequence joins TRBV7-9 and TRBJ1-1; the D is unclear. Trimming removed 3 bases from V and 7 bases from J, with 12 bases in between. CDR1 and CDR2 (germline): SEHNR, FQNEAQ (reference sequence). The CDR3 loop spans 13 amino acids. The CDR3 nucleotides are TGTGCCAGCAGCTTGCCTCCCCGGGTTGAAGCTTTCTTT. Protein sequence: CASSLPPRVEAFF.

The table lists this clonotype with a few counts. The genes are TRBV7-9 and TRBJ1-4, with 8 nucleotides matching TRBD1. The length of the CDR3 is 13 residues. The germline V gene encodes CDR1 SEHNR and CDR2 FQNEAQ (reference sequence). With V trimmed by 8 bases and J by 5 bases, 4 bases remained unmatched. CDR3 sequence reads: CASATGGNEKLFF. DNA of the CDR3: TGTGCCAGCGCCACAGGGGGGAATGAAAAACTGTTTTTT.

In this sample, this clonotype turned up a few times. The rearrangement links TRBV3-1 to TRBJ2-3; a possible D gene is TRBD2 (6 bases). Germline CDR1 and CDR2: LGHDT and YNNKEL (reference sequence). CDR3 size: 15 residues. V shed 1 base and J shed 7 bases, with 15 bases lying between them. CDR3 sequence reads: CASSQVLIADHTQYF. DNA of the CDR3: TGTGCCAGCAGCCAAGTTTTAATAGCGGATCATACGCAGTATTTT.

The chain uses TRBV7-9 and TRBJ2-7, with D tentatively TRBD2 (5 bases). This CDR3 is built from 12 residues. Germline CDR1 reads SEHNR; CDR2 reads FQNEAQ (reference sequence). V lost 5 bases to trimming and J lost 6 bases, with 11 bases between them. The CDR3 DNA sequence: TGTGCCAGCAGCCCTTTTCGGGGCGAGCAGTACTTC. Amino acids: CASSPFRGEQYF. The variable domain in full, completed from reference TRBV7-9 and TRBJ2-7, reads DTGVSQNPRHKITKRGQNVTFRCDPISEHNRLYWYRQTLGQGPEFLTYFQNEAQLEKSRLLSDRFSAERPKGSFSTLEIQRTEQGDSAMYLCASSPFRGEQYFGPGTRLTVT.

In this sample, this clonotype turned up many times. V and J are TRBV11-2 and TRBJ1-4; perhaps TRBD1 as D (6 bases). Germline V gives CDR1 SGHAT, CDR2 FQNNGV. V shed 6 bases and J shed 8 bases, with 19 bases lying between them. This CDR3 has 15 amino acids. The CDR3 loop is CASSSNRVVREKLFF. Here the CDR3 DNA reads TGTGCCAGCAGTTCCAACAGGGTTGTACGGGAAAAACTGTTTTTT.

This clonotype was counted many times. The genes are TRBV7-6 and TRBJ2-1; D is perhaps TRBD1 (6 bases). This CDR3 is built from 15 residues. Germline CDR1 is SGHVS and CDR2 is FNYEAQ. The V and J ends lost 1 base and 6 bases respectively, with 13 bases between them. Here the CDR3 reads CASSLGTVAINEQFF. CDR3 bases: TGTGCCAGCAGCTTAGGGACAGTGGCGATCAATGAGCAGTTCTTC.

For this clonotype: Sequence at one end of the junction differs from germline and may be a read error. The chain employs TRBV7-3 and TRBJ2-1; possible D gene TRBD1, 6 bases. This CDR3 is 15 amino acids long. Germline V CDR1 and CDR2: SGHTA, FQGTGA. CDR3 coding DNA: TGTGCCAGCAGCCTGCAGGGGAGCTCCTACAATGACCAGTTCTTC. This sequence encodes CASSLQGSSYNDQFF. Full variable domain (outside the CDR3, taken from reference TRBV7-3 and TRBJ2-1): GAGVSQTPSNKVTEKGKYVELRCDPISGHTALYWYRQSLGQGPEFLIYFQGTGAADDSGLPNDRFFAVRPEGSVSTLKIQRTERGDSAVYLCASSLQGSSYNDQFFGPGTRLTVL.

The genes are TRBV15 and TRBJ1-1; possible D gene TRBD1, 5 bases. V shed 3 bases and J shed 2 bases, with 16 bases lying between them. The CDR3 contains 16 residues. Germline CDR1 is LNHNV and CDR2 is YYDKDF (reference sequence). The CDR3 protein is CATSRETRQRNTEAFF. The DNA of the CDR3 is TGTGCCACCAGCAGGGAGACTCGACAGAGAAACACTGAAGCTTTCTTT.

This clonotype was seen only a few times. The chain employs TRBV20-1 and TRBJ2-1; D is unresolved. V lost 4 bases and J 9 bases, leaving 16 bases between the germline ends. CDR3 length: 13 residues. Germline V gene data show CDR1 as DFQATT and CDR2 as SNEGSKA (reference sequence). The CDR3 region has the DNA TGCAGTGCTACTCATAGCAGTTTGGGTGAGCAGTTCTTC. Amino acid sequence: CSATHSSLGEQFF.

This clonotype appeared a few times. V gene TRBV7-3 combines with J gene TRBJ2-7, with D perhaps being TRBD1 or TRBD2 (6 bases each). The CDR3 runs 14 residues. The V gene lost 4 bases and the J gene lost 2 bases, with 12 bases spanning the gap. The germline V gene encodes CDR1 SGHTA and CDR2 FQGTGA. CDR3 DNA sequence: TGTGCCAGCAGCTCAAACGGGGGCCCCTACGAGCAGTACTTC. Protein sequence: CASSSNGGPYEQYF.

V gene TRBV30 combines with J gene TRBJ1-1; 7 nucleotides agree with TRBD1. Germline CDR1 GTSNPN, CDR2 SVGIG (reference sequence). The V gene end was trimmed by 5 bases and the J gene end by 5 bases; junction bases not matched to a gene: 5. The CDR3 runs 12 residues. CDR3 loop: CAWRQGETEAFF. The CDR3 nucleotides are TGTGCCTGGCGACAGGGAGAGACTGAAGCTTTCTTT.

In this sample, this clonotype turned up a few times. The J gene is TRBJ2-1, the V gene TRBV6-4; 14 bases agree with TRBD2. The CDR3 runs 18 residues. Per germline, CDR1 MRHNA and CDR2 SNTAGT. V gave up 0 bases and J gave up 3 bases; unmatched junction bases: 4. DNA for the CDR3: TGTGCCAGCAGTGACTCGAGGGGACTAGCGGGGGTCTACAATGAGCAGTTCTTC. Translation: CASSDSRGLAGVYNEQFF.

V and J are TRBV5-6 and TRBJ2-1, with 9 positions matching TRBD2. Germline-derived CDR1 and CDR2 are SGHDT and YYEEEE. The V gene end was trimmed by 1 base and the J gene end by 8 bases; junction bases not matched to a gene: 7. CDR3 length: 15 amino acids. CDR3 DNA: TGTGCCAGCAGCTTGTACCCTAGCGGGAACGATGAGCAGTTCTTC. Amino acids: CASSLYPSGNDEQFF.